The present TCR beta chain was sequenced within a study of shared clonotypes between healthy human individuals. Findings and caveats of the study: Naive subsets generally had larger estimated richness than memory subsets.

CD4+ cells were split into CD45RA+ naive and CD45RA-negative memory subsets. Comment on this clone: The target antigen is unknown.

V gave up 7 bases and J gave up 1 base, with 9 bases separating them. Germline V gives CDR1 MDHEN, CDR2 SYDVKM. CDR3 size: 13 residues. The method was immunoSEQ multiplex PCR; TCRdb's version includes in-frame clones alone and lacks a portion of them. The sample contains millions of clones, over 85% of which appear only once. This sequence joins TRBV28 and TRBJ2-3; D might be TRBD1 (6 bases). The TCR was taken from a man between 18 and 35 years old in good health. Sequenced material: naive CD4+ T cells sorted from blood. Subset denoted: CD45RA+ positively selected. The CDR3 bases are TGTGCCAGCACGAAGGGGGGCACAGATACGCAGTATTTT. Amino acids: CASTKGGTDTQYF.